The 19 T cell receptor beta chains in this list originate from one sample, sequenced in a study of blood T cell repertoires in COVID-19. The protocol was immunoSEQ multiplex PCR, while the TCRdb copy is restricted to in-frame clones and leaves out a portion. The data contain about 65,000 clones, approximately 80% of them seen just once; the ten biggest clones take up about 15%. The sequenced material came from peripheral blood. These receptor sequences come from a man aged 80 or over with acute or convalescent COVID-19.

The chain combines TRBV23-1 with TRBJ1-5, with D perhaps matching TRBD1 (5 bases). TRBV23-1 is designated an ORF whose function remains uncertain. Trimming stripped 0 bases from V and 4 bases from J, with 16 bases between. This CDR3 comprises 17 residues. The CDR3 region is CASSQSTAGTKNQPQHF. CDR3 DNA: TGCGCCAGCAGTCAATCGACCGCCGGGACTAAGAATCAGCCCCAGCATTTT.

V gene TRBV21-1 combines with J gene TRBJ1-3; TRBD1, the table's D call, lacks a check against the DNA. TRBV21-1 is shown as a pseudogene. CDR3 length: 18 amino acids. For the CDR3, the DNA is TGTGCCAGCAGCAAAGGCTTAGGACAGGGGGCATATGGAAACACCATATATTTT. As protein: CASSKGLGQGAYGNTIYF.

This clone was recorded once. This chain joins TRBV5-4 and TRBJ2-2, with D possibly matching TRBD2 (7 bases). The CDR3 spans 15 residues. Looked up from germline, CDR1 is SGHNT and CDR2 is YYREEE (reference sequence). V gave up 0 bases and J gave up 3 bases, with 9 bases separating them. For the CDR3, the DNA is TGTGCCAGCAGCTTGGAGGGGGGGCACACCGGGGAGCTGTTTTTT. The encoded protein is CASSLEGGHTGELFF. The variable domain in full, completed from reference TRBV5-4 and TRBJ2-2, reads ETGVTQSPTHLIKTRGQQVTLRCSSQSGHNTVSWYQQALGQGPQFIFQYYREEENGRGNFPPRFSGLQFPNYSSELNVNALELDDSALYLCASSLEGGHTGELFFGEGSRLTVL.

The CDR3 nucleotides are TGTGCCAGCTCATCCGGGACAGATGAAGCTTTCTTT. Translating it yields CASSSGTDEAFF. The chain joins TRBV18 to TRBJ1-1; 7 positions match TRBD1. Germline V gene sequence: CDR1 KGHSH, CDR2 LQKENI. The CDR3 runs 12 residues. V shed 5 bases, J shed 7 bases, and the junction held 4 bases outside the gene matches.

The V gene is TRBV11-1, the J gene TRBJ2-1; 11 bases line up with TRBD2. The CDR3 is 16 amino acids. Germline V CDR1 and CDR2: SGHAT, FQDESV (reference sequence). V trimming: 5 bases; J trimming: 0 bases; junction bases outside the gene matches: 3. CDR3 amino acids: CASSHTSGGSYNEQFF. CDR3 coding DNA: TGTGCCAGCAGCCATACTAGCGGGGGCTCCTACAATGAGCAGTTCTTC.

The J gene is TRBJ1-2, the V gene TRBV2; D is perhaps TRBD1 (5 bases). The CDR3 length is 15 residues. V was shortened by 2 bases and J by 5 bases, with 15 bases between the two germline ends. Germline CDR1 SNHLY, CDR2 FYNNEI. The CDR3 is CASSEQAAGRYGYTF. CDR3 in DNA: TGTGCCAGCAGTGAACAGGCGGCAGGGCGATATGGCTACACCTTC.

This chain links TRBV7-3 with TRBJ1-1; no definite D call. The germline V and J ends were trimmed by 2 bases and 10 bases, with 8 bases remaining between them. Looked up from germline, CDR1 is SGHTA and CDR2 is FQGTGA. This CDR3 has 11 amino acids. The DNA for the CDR3 is TGTGCCAGCAGCTTACATCCCGGAGCTTTCTTT. Residues: CASSLHPGAFF.

The rearrangement uses TRBV19 and TRBJ1-1; D is ambiguous. Germline assignment: CDR1 LNHDA and CDR2 SQIVND (reference sequence). Between the trimmed V and J ends, which lost 3 bases and 7 bases, there was a span of 6 bases. This CDR3 has 11 amino acids. The CDR3: CASSIVHEAFF. In nucleotides, the CDR3 is TGTGCCAGTAGTATTGTACATGAAGCTTTCTTT.

The CDR3 DNA is TGTGCCAGCAGCTTATTAAGGGGGGGCCTCCAAGAGACCCAGTACTTC. This encodes CASSLLRGGLQETQYF. The chain employs TRBV7-9 and TRBJ2-5; D may be TRBD2 (7 bases). The germline V gene has CDR1 SEHNR and CDR2 FQNEAQ (reference sequence). The ends were cut back, 2 bases at V and 1 base at J, with 14 bases in the middle. The CDR3 loop spans 16 amino acids. Variable domain in full (rest from reference TRBV7-9 and TRBJ2-5): DTGVSQNPRHKITKRGQNVTFRCDPISEHNRLYWYRQTLGQGPEFLTYFQNEAQLEKSRLLSDRFSAERPKGSFSTLEIQRTEQGDSAMYLCASSLLRGGLQETQYFGPGTRLLVL.

CDR3 DNA sequence: TGTGCCAGTAGTATAGGTCGGGTGGGGGCAAGGAACACCGGGGAGCTGTTTTTT. It codes for CASSIGRVGARNTGELFF. The chain has TRBV19 and TRBJ2-2; D might be TRBD1 (6 bases). V dropped 1 base and J dropped 1 base, with 16 bases sitting between them. The germline V gene encodes CDR1 LNHDA and CDR2 SQIVND (reference sequence). The CDR3 runs 18 residues.

The V gene is TRBV7-2, the J gene TRBJ1-1; 7 nucleotides align to TRBD1. The trim removed 4 bases at V and 6 bases at J, leaving 11 bases unmatched. Germline V gene data show CDR1 as SGHTA and CDR2 as FQGNSA. The CDR3 consists of 15 residues. In nucleotides, the CDR3 is TGTGCCAGCAGCTCCCAGGGGACAGTTGGATCTGAAGCTTTCTTT. Residues: CASSSQGTVGSEAFF.

This chain connects TRBV4-2 to TRBJ2-3, with TRBD2 matching 9 bases. This CDR3 is built from 17 residues. Germline CDR1 and CDR2: LGHNA and YNFKEQ. The V segment lost 1 base and the J segment 5 bases; nucleotides outside the gene matches: 10. This chain's CDR3 is CASSQVGSAGGLDTQYF. For the CDR3, the DNA is TGTGCCAGCAGCCAAGTGGGTTCAGCGGGGGGCCTAGATACGCAGTATTTT.

V and J are TRBV5-1 and TRBJ1-5, with 8 bases fitting TRBD1. Trimming cost V 4 bases and J 6 bases; bases outside gene matches: 3. The V gene's germline CDR1 is SGHRS and CDR2 YFSETQ. This CDR3 spans 13 amino acids. CDR3 DNA sequence: TGCGCCAGCAGCCTTGGACAGGGTCAGCCCCAGCATTTT. As protein: CASSLGQGQPQHF. The variable domain in full, with the rest retrieved from reference TRBV5-1 and TRBJ1-5, is KAGVTQTPRYLIKTRGQQVTLSCSPISGHRSVSWYQQTPGQGLQFLFEYFSETQRNKGNFPGRFSGRQFSNSRSEMNVSTLELGDSALYLCASSLGQGQPQHFGDGTRLSIL.

J is TRBJ2-1 and V is TRBV5-1; D might be TRBD1 (6 bases). V was trimmed by 5 bases and J by 6 bases, leaving 18 bases between them. CDR1 is SGHRS and CDR2 is YFSETQ in the germline V gene. This CDR3 spans 15 amino acids. For the CDR3, the DNA is TGCGCCAGCAGACAGGGTATGCTTCCCCTCAATGAGCAGTTCTTC. It codes for CASRQGMLPLNEQFF.

The chain recombines TRBV20-1 with TRBJ2-5; D uncertain. This CDR3 has 10 amino acids. V lost 6 bases and J lost 3, with 5 bases in between. Germline CDR1 DFQATT, CDR2 SNEGSKA (reference sequence). The CDR3 DNA is TGCAGTGCCGGTGAAGAGACCCAGTACTTC. It codes for CSAGEETQYF.

The count of this clone is one. This chain joins TRBV4-2 and TRBJ2-3, with a possible D match to TRBD2 (5 bases). CDR1 and CDR2 (germline): LGHNA, YNFKEQ. Trimming removed 0 bases at V and 6 bases at J, with 13 bases between. The CDR3 has 15 amino acids. The CDR3 DNA is TGTGCCAGCAGCCAAGATGCGGCAACTAGGGATACGCAGTATTTT. This sequence encodes CASSQDAATRDTQYF.

The chain carries TRBV14 and TRBJ2-5, with D possibly matching TRBD1 (6 bases). V was cut by 4 bases and J by 10 bases, with 16 bases left in between. Per the germline V gene, CDR1 is SGHDN and CDR2 is FVKESK. This CDR3 is built from 13 residues. CDR3 coding DNA: TGTGCCAGCAGCCTGAGGGGGATCTTCGTCCAGTACTTC. Protein: CASSLRGIFVQYF.

The chain combines TRBV5-1 with TRBJ2-3; 8 bases agree with TRBD1. Germline lookup yields CDR1 SGHRS and CDR2 YFSETQ. The CDR3 length is 17 residues. The V segment lost 0 bases and the J segment 0 bases; nucleotides outside the gene matches: 6. The DNA for the CDR3 is TGCGCCAGCAGCTTGGGTCCAGGGGGCCTTAGCACAGATACGCAGTATTTT. Translation gives CASSLGPGGLSTDTQYF.

This chain links TRBV18 with TRBJ1-1; possible D gene TRBD1, 5 bases. The CDR3 runs to 17 residues. CDR1 and CDR2 (germline): KGHSH, LQKENI. Between the trimmed V and J ends, which lost 3 bases and 0 bases, there was a span of 17 bases. The CDR3: CASSPPGSGAMNTEAFF. The CDR3, as DNA: TGTGCCAGCTCACCTCCAGGGAGCGGGGCCATGAACACTGAAGCTTTCTTT.